Presented here are 22 T cell receptor beta chains from one specimen sequenced in a study of blood T cell repertoires in COVID-19 (dated by TCRdb to about 2020). Library prep was done by the immunoSEQ multiplex PCR assay. The table comes from immuneACCESS by way of TCRdb, which keeps in-frame sequences with V and J called. Part of the clones is missing from these tables; in studies checked, under half for an unresolved V gene and the rest for unknown reasons. This sample holds more than 110,000 clones; 75% to 80% were observed only once. 2.5% to 3% of the sample comes from the top ten. The sample consisted of PBMCs or T cells enriched from blood (not recorded which). Receptor source: a woman in her forties or fifties who had recovered from COVID-19.

Only a few counts were recorded for this clone. This sequence joins TRBV5-1 and TRBJ2-7; TRBD1 is a possible D gene (5 bases). Germline CDR1 reads SGHRS; CDR2 reads YFSETQ. The V gene lost 1 base and the J gene lost 7 bases, with 12 bases spanning the gap. The length of the CDR3 is 13 residues. CDR3 DNA sequence: TGCGCCAGCAGCTTGACAGGTCCCGTGGAGCAGTACTTC. Protein sequence: CASSLTGPVEQYF.

The chain carries TRBV6-4 and TRBJ2-1; 14 bases agree with TRBD2. V shed 5 bases and J 7 bases; nucleotides not matched to a gene: 4. The germline gives CDR1 MRHNA, CDR2 SNTAGT. This CDR3 is built from 15 residues. CDR3 bases: TGTGCCAGCAGTTTGACTAGCGGGGGGGGGAATGAGCAGTTCTTC. It codes for CASSLTSGGGNEQFF.

The chain uses TRBV6-5 and TRBJ1-1; 7 bases align to TRBD1. Trimming at V came to 5 bases and at J to 5 bases, leaving 8 bases not matched to a gene. The CDR3 is made up of 14 amino acids. Per germline, CDR1 MNHEY and CDR2 SVGAGI. CDR3 nucleotides: TGTGCCAGCAGTACAAGACAGGGAAGGACTGAAGCTTTCTTT. The encoded protein is CASSTRQGRTEAFF.

J is TRBJ1-1 and V is TRBV9; D not certain. Germline CDR1 and CDR2: SGDLS and YYNGEE. This CDR3 has 12 amino acids. The V end was cut by 4 bases, the J end by 7 bases, with 11 bases between. The CDR3 DNA follows: TGTGCCAGCAGCATTTTCGAGGGTGAAGCTTTCTTT. It encodes CASSIFEGEAFF.

This rearrangement joins TRBV5-4 to TRBJ2-1, with TRBD2 matching 7 bases. The V segment lost 1 base and the J segment 2 bases; nucleotides outside the gene matches: 3. From germline, CDR1 is SGHNT and CDR2 YYREEE (reference sequence). This CDR3 contains 15 residues. CDR3 sequence reads: CASSLSLAAYNEQFF. CDR3 nucleotide sequence: TGTGCCAGCAGCTTGAGTCTAGCGGCCTACAATGAGCAGTTCTTC.

This rearrangement joins TRBV27 to TRBJ1-4; no definite D call. The CDR3 runs to 15 residues. The V gene's germline CDR1 is MNHEY and CDR2 SMNVEV (reference sequence). Trimming left V 7 bases short and J 1 base short, with 13 bases between. The CDR3 DNA sequence: TGTGCCAGCACGGGAGGGATTGGAACTAATGAAAAACTGTTTTTT. This encodes CASTGGIGTNEKLFF.

The rearrangement uses TRBV7-2 and TRBJ2-4, with 11 bases that match TRBD1. The CDR3 has 17 amino acids. Germline lookup yields CDR1 SGHTA and CDR2 FQGNSA. V was clipped by 6 bases and J by 0 bases; unmatched bases: 7. The CDR3 bases are TGTGCCAGCAGAACCACGGACAGGGGGCAAGCCAAAAACATTCAGTACTTC. Amino acids: CASRTTDRGQAKNIQYF. Based on the CDR3 plus reference TRBV7-2 and TRBJ2-4, the full variable domain is GAGVSQSPSNKVTEKGKDVELRCDPISGHTALYWYRQSLGQGLEFLIYFQGNSAPDKSGLPSDRFSAERTGGSVSTLTIQRTQQEDSAVYLCASRTTDRGQAKNIQYFGAGTRLSVL.

The chain employs TRBV9 and TRBJ1-3; D gene uncertain. CDR1 and CDR2 (germline): SGDLS, YYNGEE. The V end was cut by 3 bases, the J end by 0 bases, with 4 bases between. CDR3 size: 13 residues. This chain's CDR3 is CASSAGSGNTIYF. The DNA of the CDR3 is TGTGCCAGCAGCGCCGGCTCTGGAAACACCATATATTTT.

This rearrangement joins TRBV7-2 to TRBJ1-2, with D unclear. Per germline, CDR1 SGHTA and CDR2 FQGNSA. This CDR3 contains 15 residues. V lost 1 base and J 0 bases, leaving 9 bases between the germline ends. The CDR3 region has the DNA TGTGCCAGCAGCTTAGGTCCAGGTTCTAACTATGGCTACACCTTC. This translates into CASSLGPGSNYGYTF.

This sequence joins TRBV27 and TRBJ1-1; possibly TRBD1 for D (6 bases). V lost 7 bases and J lost 8, with 11 bases in between. The CDR3 is made up of 11 amino acids. The germline gives CDR1 MNHEY, CDR2 SMNVEV (reference sequence). CDR3 residues: CASITGTEAFF. The CDR3 DNA reads TGTGCCAGCATTACCGGGACAGAAGCTTTCTTT.

V is TRBV29-1 and J is TRBJ2-7, with a tentative D call TRBD2 (6 bases). Germline V lookup: CDR1 SQVTM, CDR2 ANQGSEA. The CDR3 is 11 amino acids. The V gene lost 4 bases and the J gene lost 5 bases, with 9 bases spanning the gap. The CDR3 DNA reads as TGCAGCGTTGGGGGGGACCACGAGCAGTACTTC. Its protein product is CSVGGDHEQYF.

This chain uses TRBV6-5 with TRBJ1-1, with TRBD1 identical over 8 bases. Germline V gene sequence: CDR1 MNHEY, CDR2 SVGAGI. V was pared by 5 bases and J by 4 bases, with 3 bases of the junction left unmatched. This CDR3 is 13 amino acids long. This CDR3 is CASSTGGSTEAFF. The CDR3 DNA sequence: TGTGCCAGCAGTACAGGGGGGAGCACTGAAGCTTTCTTT.

The rearrangement joins TRBV6-4 to TRBJ1-1; unclear D gene. Trimming cost V 4 bases and J 1 base, with 7 bases left between them. Germline loops: CDR1 MRHNA, CDR2 SNTAGT. The CDR3 contains 13 residues. This CDR3 reads CASSVRANTEAFF. CDR3 nucleotide sequence: TGTGCCAGCAGTGTGCGTGCGAACACTGAAGCTTTCTTT.

This clone occurred a few times. The rearrangement links TRBV7-2 to TRBJ1-2; the match to TRBD1 covers 7 bases. The CDR3 totals 13 residues. Germline lookup yields CDR1 SGHTA and CDR2 FQGNSA. V was clipped by 6 bases and J by 4 bases; unmatched bases: 5. As DNA, the CDR3 is TGTGCCAGCAGTCCGGACAGGCGCTATGGCTACACCTTC. Its translation: CASSPDRRYGYTF.

The chain recombines TRBV3-1 (or the pseudogene TRBV3-2) with TRBJ1-2; D perhaps matches TRBD1 (5 bases). Germline V gene lookup returns CDR1 LGHDT and CDR2 YNNKEL (reference sequence). V was cut by 4 bases and J by 3 bases, with 9 bases left in between. This CDR3 spans 13 amino acids. CDR3 protein: CASSPTGHYGYTF. The CDR3 nucleotides read TGTGCCAGCAGCCCAACAGGCCACTATGGCTACACCTTC.

The chain joins TRBV19 to TRBJ1-2, with D hard to call. Trimming cost V 5 bases and J 4 bases, with 11 bases left between them. Germline V gene lookup returns CDR1 LNHDA and CDR2 SQIVND (reference sequence). CDR3 size: 13 residues. The CDR3 DNA is TGTGCCAGTAGTCAGGCAACCCTCTATGGCTACACCTTC. It yields the protein CASSQATLYGYTF.

The chain carries TRBV6-5 and TRBJ2-7; 9 bases match TRBD1. This CDR3 is built from 15 residues. V trimming: 6 bases; J trimming: 3 bases; junction bases outside the gene matches: 9. The germline gives CDR1 MNHEY, CDR2 SVGAGI. This CDR3 is CASSAFGQGSYEQYF. The CDR3 coding sequence is TGTGCCAGCAGCGCCTTTGGACAGGGGAGCTACGAGCAGTACTTC.

The chain couples TRBV18 to TRBJ1-5; a possible D gene is TRBD1 (6 bases). With 2 bases removed from V and 4 bases from J, the gap between germline ends came to 9 bases. CDR1 is KGHSH, CDR2 LQKENI, per germline. The CDR3 is made up of 14 amino acids. The CDR3 protein is CASSPDRSNQPQHF. The CDR3 DNA is TGTGCCAGCTCACCAGACAGGAGTAATCAGCCCCAGCATTTT.

The rearrangement uses TRBV19 and TRBJ2-7; 10 bases line up with TRBD1. The CDR3 is 15 residues long. The germline V gene encodes CDR1 LNHDA and CDR2 SQIVND (reference sequence). The junction had 5 bases not matched to a gene; V was cut back by 3 bases and J by 3 bases. The CDR3 nucleotides are TGTGCCAGTAGTATTAGAGGACAGGGGGGCTACGAGCAGTACTTC. Its translation is CASSIRGQGGYEQYF.

CDR3 loop: CAWSPQNEQFF. In DNA, the CDR3 is TGTGCCTGGAGTCCACAAAATGAGCAGTTCTTC. V gene TRBV30 combines with J gene TRBJ2-1; D not resolved. V dropped 2 bases and J dropped 7 bases, with 6 bases sitting between them. This CDR3 has 11 residues. In germline, CDR1 is GTSNPN, CDR2 SVGIG (reference sequence).

The rearrangement joins TRBV5-6 to TRBJ2-7, with 13 nucleotides matching TRBD2. CDR1 SGHDT and CDR2 YYEEEE come from the germline V gene. The CDR3 spans 15 residues. Germline trimming cut 3 bases from V and 2 bases from J; bases unmatched to any gene: 2. The CDR3 DNA follows: TGTGCCAGCAGCTCCACTAGCGGGGGGGCCTACGAGCAGTACTTC. This translates into CASSSTSGGAYEQYF.

This rearrangement joins TRBV5-6 to TRBJ2-1; 13 nucleotides align to TRBD2. With 3 bases clipped from V and 4 bases from J, the junction kept 1 base outside the gene matches. Germline V gene sequence: CDR1 SGHDT, CDR2 YYEEEE. The CDR3 consists of 15 residues. The CDR3 reads CASSWGLAGYNEQFF. In DNA, the CDR3 is TGTGCCAGCAGCTGGGGACTAGCGGGGTACAATGAGCAGTTCTTC.